Included here is one TCR beta chain sequence, with context. This sample was taken from a study of T cell changes during pregnancy in multiple sclerosis. The table came from immunoSEQ multiplex PCR; TCRdb's copy has only in-frame clones and leaves some out. This sample has under 150,000 clones, with roughly 95% found just once. Germline lookup yields CDR1 SGHDT and CDR2 YYEEEE. After removal of 2 bases from V and 6 bases from J, the junction contained 7 bases not matched to a gene. The CDR3 is 14 amino acids. The chain is built from TRBV5-6 and TRBJ2-7; 8 nucleotides line up with TRBD1. The material was peripheral blood, obtained after pregnancy. The receptor was isolated from a female donor with multiple sclerosis, enrolled in a pregnancy study. CDR3 residues: CASSFSAGGFEQYF. CDR3 in DNA: TGTGCCAGCAGCTTTTCGGCAGGGGGCTTCGAGCAGTACTTC.